This TCR beta chain emerged from a study of neurological immune-mediated disorders. Study-level information: Relapsing-remitting disease was seen in 31 of the 34 multiple sclerosis patients, and secondary progressive disease was seen in 3.

This clonotype was seen at least ten times. Its antigen is still unknown. Each CDR3 protein gets one entry after TCRdb re-called the 5' RACE reads with MiXCR. The sample shows 45,000 to 55,000 distinct CDR3 sequences, over 3% of them seen only once. Trimming cost V 0 bases and J 4 bases, with 10 bases left between them. CDR3 size: 14 residues. The germline CDR1 and CDR2 sequences are DFQATT and SNEGSKA (reference sequence). Points from the study as a whole: No expanded-clone CDR3 amino acid sequence recurred across subjects, suggesting private TCR-beta repertoires. No clinical or MRI feature was associated with the multiple sclerosis repertoire cluster.

The chain has TRBV20-1 and TRBJ1-5, with D unresolved. This receptor was obtained from a man in his forties with multiple sclerosis. Input material: PBMCs. The CDR3 here is CSARDGPYNQPQHF. For the CDR3, the DNA is TGCAGTGCTAGAGATGGGCCATATAATCAGCCCCAGCATTTT.